The rows below give T cell receptor beta chains drawn from one sample of a study of neoadjuvant anti-PD-1 for oral cavity cancer. Data came from immunoSEQ multiplex PCR; TCRdb stores just in-frame clones and leaves some out. The data hold approximately 14,000 clones, with roughly two thirds observed a single time. The source material was PBMCs, sampled before nivolumab (anti-PD-1) treatment. These TCRs come from a person aged 40 to 85 with oral cavity squamous cell carcinoma. CDR3s include the opening cysteine and the closing phenylalanine or tryptophan. A D gene is named only where the DNA matches it firmly. The size of a clone is reported for some rows only, either as once, few or many, or as a class for expanded clones.

TGTGCCAGCAGCGTCATCAAGGGGGGGAGGCGCACAGATACGCAGTATTTT,CASSVIKGGRRTDTQYF,17,TRBJ2-3,-,-,TRBV27
TGTGCCAGCAGCGAGGGGACTAGCGGGGGGACTAGGGAGACCCAGTACTTC,CASSEGTSGGTRETQYF,17,TRBJ2-5,TRBD2,-,TRBV9
TGTGCCAGCAGCTCGACAGGGGGAGAGACCCAGTACTTC,CASSSTGGETQYF,13,TRBJ2-5,TRBD1,-,TRBV7-9
TGTGCCAGCAGGGGGCACAACACCGGGGAGCTGTTTTTT,CASRGHNTGELFF,13,TRBJ2-2,-,-,TRBV27
TGTGCCAGCAGTCCCGGGAGCCGATACGAGCAGTACTTC,CASSPGSRYEQYF,13,TRBJ2-7,-,-,TRBV27
TGTGCCAGCAGCTTTCGACAAGATTACGAGCAGTACTTC,CASSFRQDYEQYF,13,TRBJ2-7,-,-,TRBV5-5
TGTGCCAGCAGCTTCGGCTACGAGCAGTACTTC,CASSFGYEQYF,11,TRBJ2-7,-,-,TRBV5-6
TGTGCCAGCAGCGTGGGACTAGTCCCCGGGGAGCTGTTTTTT,CASSVGLVPGELFF,14,TRBJ2-2,TRBD2,-,TRBV9
TGTGCCAGCAGCCAAGAGGGGGGGAGGAACACTGAAGCTTTCTTT,CASSQEGGRNTEAFF,15,TRBJ1-1,-,-,TRBV4-2
TGCGCCAGCAGCTTGGGGGGACAGCTCTACGAGCAGTACTTC,CASSLGGQLYEQYF,14,TRBJ2-7,TRBD1,few,TRBV5-1
TGCGCCAGCAGTGGAGGGACTAGCGGGGTTAATGAGCAGTTCTTC,CASSGGTSGVNEQFF,15,TRBJ2-1,TRBD2,-,TRBV10-2